The T cell receptor (beta chain) described here comes from a study of blood T cell repertoires in COVID-19 (dated by TCRdb to 2020 to 2021). Background on the whole study: Samples covering the acute and convalescent phases of COVID-19 were provided by collaborators in the United States, Italy and Spain. Nearly every sample came with metadata listing a de-identified subject ID, COVID-19 status, age in years and sex. Samples were obtained from the ongoing ImmuneRACE study (first 160 participants) and from 1,254 subjects provided by 6 global collaborators. Where HLA class I and class II types were available, the types were taken from metadata supplied by the sample provider, not from assay-based typing. The dataset comprised deeply sampled blood TCRbeta repertoires from subjects exposed to, actively infected with, or recovered from COVID-19. A freely available public database, intended as a resource for researchers studying the immune response to SARS-CoV-2, is where the repertoires were released. The material from the prospective study consisted of cDNA or gDNA derived from T cells, B-cell-depleted T cells, or PBMCs.

To note about this clone: The clone's antigen remains unknown. One base away there is no much larger clone; base qualities are not given.

TCRbeta CDR3 regions were amplified from genomic DNA by means of the immunoSEQ Assay, a bias-controlled multiplex PCR. The study's own analysis went as follows. The number of nucleated cells in each sample was estimated from the amplification of reference gene primers within the assay. To quantify the absolute abundance of each unique TCRbeta CDR3 rearrangement, sequence reads were collapsed and filtered. For each sample, productive Simpson clonality was calculated as the square root of Simpson's diversity index across productive rearrangements. What TCRdb holds here is the immuneACCESS table cut down to in-frame rearrangements. Part of the clones is not present; checked against another copy, under half of the missing clones reflect an unresolved V gene, and the others are unexplained. V, J and clone size were drawn from that table, and D and trimming were deduced from the DNA. The sample table lists roughly 300,000 clones, 80% to 90% of them with a count of one. The top ten hold approximately 8% of the sample.

The paper's findings and limits, for the study overall: The quantity of clinical and demographic metadata differed by source and by participant and was supplied without curation.

The germline V gene (reference sequence) gives CDR1 as GTSNPN and CDR2 as SVGIG. The CDR3 sequence holds 16 residues, the cysteine and phenylalanine included. Only the CDR3 region is kept as DNA, spanning 48 bases read in frame from base 1. The V end gives up 0 bases and the J end 1 base, leaving 1 base in the junction not matched to a gene. Samples from volunteer blood donors who had recovered from COVID-19 were contributed by a second Seattle source. Whole blood was collected in K2EDTA tubes by collaborating institutions according to the institutions' own protocols. For TCRbeta analysis, collaborators shipped samples in one of three forms: frozen whole blood, isolated PBMCs, or DNA extracted from either of those sample types.

The sequenced sample was peripheral blood. The clonotype originates from a woman aged 45-65 years who had recovered from COVID-19. The chain uses TRBV30 and TRBJ2-3; 13 central nucleotides agree with TRBD2. The CDR3 corresponds to CAWSVGLAGGTDTQYF. The nucleotides read TGTGCCTGGAGTGTCGGACTAGCGGGAGGCACAGATACGCAGTATTTT.